This T cell receptor beta chain was sequenced for a study of STAT3 mutations in large granular lymphocyte leukemia. Study-wide context: Roughly 37% of treated T-LGLL patients showed hematologic response to immunosuppression.

Trimming at V came to 3 bases and at J to 8 bases, leaving 6 bases not matched to a gene. Per the germline V gene, CDR1 is SQVTM and CDR2 is ANQGSEA. The CDR3 has 12 residues. Whole-study findings and limits: Clonal expansion was inferred from samples taken at other timepoints. Some patients had persisting codominant clonotypes that could mask small clones. In T-cell large granular lymphocyte leukemia, about half of patients showed multiple immunodominant subclonotypes. After therapy, 6 of 18 patients switched clonotypes, all new clones STAT3 wild type.

Here immunoSEQ multiplex PCR was the method, and the copy in TCRdb shows in-frame clones only, minus some. The profile shows some 25,000 clones, roughly 93% of them singletons. Worth noting for this clone: Its antigen is unidentified.

Sequenced input: peripheral blood mononuclear cells. The origin of this receptor is a man aged 40-55 years with T-cell large granular lymphocyte leukemia. Some clones in this sample may be carry-over from other donors' samples. The chain joins TRBV29-1 to TRBJ1-2; TRBD1 aligns across 7 bases. CDR3 nucleotide sequence: TGCAGCGTTGAGTCGACAGGGACAGGCTACACCTTC. Amino acid sequence: CSVESTGTGYTF.